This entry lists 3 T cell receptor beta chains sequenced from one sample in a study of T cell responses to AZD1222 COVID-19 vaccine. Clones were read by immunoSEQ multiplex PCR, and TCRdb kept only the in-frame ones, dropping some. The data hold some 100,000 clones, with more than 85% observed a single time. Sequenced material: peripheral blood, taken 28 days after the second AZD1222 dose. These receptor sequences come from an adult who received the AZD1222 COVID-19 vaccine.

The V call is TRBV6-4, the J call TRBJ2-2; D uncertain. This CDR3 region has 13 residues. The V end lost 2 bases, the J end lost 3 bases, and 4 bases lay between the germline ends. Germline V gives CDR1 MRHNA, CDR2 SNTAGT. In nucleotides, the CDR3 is TGTGCCAGCAGTGACGGACACACCGGGGAGCTGTTTTTT. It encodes CASSDGHTGELFF.

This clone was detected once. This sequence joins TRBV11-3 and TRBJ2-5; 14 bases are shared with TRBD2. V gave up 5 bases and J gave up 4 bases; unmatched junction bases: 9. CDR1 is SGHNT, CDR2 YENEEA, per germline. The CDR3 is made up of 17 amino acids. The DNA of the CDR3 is TGTGCCAGCAGCCCCGGACTAGCGGGGGGTCTATCAGAGACCCAGTACTTC. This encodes CASSPGLAGGLSETQYF.

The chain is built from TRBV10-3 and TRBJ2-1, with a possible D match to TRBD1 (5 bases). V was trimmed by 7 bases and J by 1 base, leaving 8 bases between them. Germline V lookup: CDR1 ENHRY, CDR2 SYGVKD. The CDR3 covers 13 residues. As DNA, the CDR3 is TGTGCCATCAAAGACAGTTCCTACAATGAGCAGTTCTTC. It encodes CAIKDSSYNEQFF.